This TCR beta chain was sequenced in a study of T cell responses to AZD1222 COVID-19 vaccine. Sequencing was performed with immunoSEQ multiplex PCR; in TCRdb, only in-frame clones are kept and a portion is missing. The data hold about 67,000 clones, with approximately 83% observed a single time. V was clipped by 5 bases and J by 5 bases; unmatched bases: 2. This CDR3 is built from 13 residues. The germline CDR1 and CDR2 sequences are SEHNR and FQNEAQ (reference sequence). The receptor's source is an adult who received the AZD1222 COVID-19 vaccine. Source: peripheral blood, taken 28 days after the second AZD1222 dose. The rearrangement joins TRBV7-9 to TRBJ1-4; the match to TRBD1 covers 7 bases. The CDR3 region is CASSADRNEKLFF. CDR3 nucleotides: TGTGCCAGCAGCGCGGACAGGAATGAAAAACTGTTTTTT. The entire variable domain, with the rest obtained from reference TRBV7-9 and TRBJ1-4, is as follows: DTGVSQNPRHKITKRGQNVTFRCDPISEHNRLYWYRQTLGQGPEFLTYFQNEAQLEKSRLLSDRFSAERPKGSFSTLEIQRTEQGDSAMYLCASSADRNEKLFFGSGTQLSVL.